A single sample is the source of the 11 T cell receptor beta chains below, sequenced in a study of control samples from healthy donors and cancer patients. TCRdb's copy holds only in-frame clones and misses some; the assay was immunoSEQ multiplex PCR. The sample contains 150,000 to 200,000 clones, nearly 90% of which appear only once. Source material: blood. The receptors derive from a woman aged 50 to 60 in good health.

This rearrangement joins TRBV5-1 to TRBJ1-2; the D gene is possibly TRBD1 (5 bases). Germline V gives CDR1 SGHRS, CDR2 YFSETQ. V lost 2 bases and J lost 3, with 23 bases in between. The length of the CDR3 is 18 residues. The CDR3 coding sequence is TGCGCCAGCAGCTTCACCTCACGCGGGCAGGGACGGTACTATGGCTACACCTTC. Protein product: CASSFTSRGQGRYYGYTF.

V gene TRBV4-2 combines with J gene TRBJ1-4; D gene ambiguous. Trimming cost V 4 bases and J 7 bases, with 13 bases left between them. Germline lookup yields CDR1 LGHNA and CDR2 YNFKEQ. This CDR3 contains 14 residues. The CDR3 is CASSLMPSGEKLFF. CDR3 in DNA: TGTGCCAGCAGCCTTATGCCATCGGGTGAAAAACTGTTTTTT.

This chain joins TRBV5-1 and TRBJ2-2; the D is unclear. This CDR3 is built from 13 residues. Germline assignment: CDR1 SGHRS and CDR2 YFSETQ. V was pared by 0 bases and J by 7 bases, with 7 bases between. The CDR3 is CASSLEYRGELFF. In nucleotides, the CDR3 is TGCGCCAGCAGCTTGGAATACCGCGGGGAGCTGTTTTTT. The full variable domain, in which reference TRBV5-1 and TRBJ2-2 provide the parts outside the CDR3, is KAGVTQTPRYLIKTRGQQVTLSCSPISGHRSVSWYQQTPGQGLQFLFEYFSETQRNKGNFPGRFSGRQFSNSRSEMNVSTLELGDSALYLCASSLEYRGELFFGEGSRLTVL.

This clone has more than one count but fewer than ten. The rearrangement uses TRBV11-3 and TRBJ2-1; 7 nucleotides align to TRBD2. The trim removed 3 bases at V and 3 bases at J, leaving 2 bases unmatched. There are 14 residues in the CDR3. The germline CDR1 and CDR2 sequences are SGHNT and YENEEA. The CDR3: CASSFGLDYNEQFF. The CDR3 DNA reads TGTGCCAGCAGCTTCGGACTAGACTACAATGAGCAGTTCTTC. Using reference TRBV11-3 and TRBJ2-1 for the parts outside the CDR3, the full variable domain is EAGVVQSPRYKIIEKKQPVAFWCNPISGHNTLYWYLQNLGQGPELLIRYENEEAVDDSQLPKDRFSAERLKGVDSTLKIQPAELGDSAVYLCASSFGLDYNEQFFGPGTRLTVL.

The V and J genes are TRBV27 and TRBJ2-1, with TRBD1 identical over 10 bases. Germline CDR1 and CDR2: MNHEY and SMNVEV (reference sequence). With V trimmed by 7 bases and J by 6 bases, 3 bases remained unmatched. The CDR3 spans 13 residues. The CDR3 sequence: CASKTGGPNEQFF. CDR3 bases: TGTGCCAGCAAGACAGGGGGCCCCAATGAGCAGTTCTTC.

The chain links TRBV27 to TRBJ2-2; D is uncertain. Germline V CDR1 and CDR2: MNHEY, SMNVEV (reference sequence). This CDR3 is 15 amino acids long. The V and J ends lost 6 bases and 7 bases respectively, with 18 bases between them. In DNA form, the CDR3 reads TGTGCCAGCAGACCTTCAAAACTCACCGGCGGGGAGCTGTTTTTT. This gives the protein CASRPSKLTGGELFF.

As for this clone: Other DNA sequences in this sample translate to the same CDR3. This chain connects TRBV5-6 to TRBJ1-1, with D uncertain. In germline, CDR1 is SGHDT, CDR2 YYEEEE. The V and J ends lost 2 bases and 4 bases respectively, with 6 bases between them. This CDR3 region has 12 residues. The CDR3 bases are TGTGCCAGCAGCTTCTTGGGCACTGAAGCTTTCTTT. The encoded protein is CASSFLGTEAFF.

The chain joins TRBV28 to TRBJ1-6; 7 bases fit TRBD1. The CDR3 totals 13 residues. The J segment lost 8 bases and the V segment lost 8 bases, leaving 6 bases of the junction unmatched. CDR1 and CDR2 from the germline V gene are MDHEN and SYDVKM. The CDR3 loop is CASFPGQYSPLHF. The CDR3 region has the DNA TGTGCCAGCTTTCCGGGACAGTATTCACCCCTCCACTTT.

This chain links TRBV11-2 with TRBJ1-5; possible D gene TRBD1, 6 bases. This CDR3 has 14 residues. The V end lost 5 bases, the J end lost 6 bases, and 14 bases lay between the germline ends. In germline, CDR1 is SGHAT, CDR2 FQNNGV. The CDR3 loop reads CASSGTGQGQPQHF. Here the CDR3 DNA reads TGTGCCAGCAGCGGTACAGGGCAGGGTCAGCCCCAGCATTTT.

V gene TRBV6-2 or TRBV6-3 combines with J gene TRBJ2-5, with TRBD2 matching over 13 bases. CDR1 and CDR2 (germline): MNHEY, SVGEGT. The CDR3 contains 15 residues. J lost 5 bases, V lost 6 bases, and 6 bases had no gene match. The CDR3 DNA is TGTGCCAGCAGCCCGGGACTAGCGGGGTCGGAGACCCAGTACTTC. Its protein is CASSPGLAGSETQYF.

The V and J genes are TRBV11-1 and TRBJ1-2; no clear D gene. V shed 1 base and J shed 5 bases, with 11 bases lying between them. CDR3 length: 14 residues. Germline assignment: CDR1 SGHAT and CDR2 FQDESV (reference sequence). The CDR3 nucleotides are TGTGCCAGCAGCTTAGGGAGCCCTCGATATGGCTACACCTTC. The encoded protein is CASSLGSPRYGYTF.